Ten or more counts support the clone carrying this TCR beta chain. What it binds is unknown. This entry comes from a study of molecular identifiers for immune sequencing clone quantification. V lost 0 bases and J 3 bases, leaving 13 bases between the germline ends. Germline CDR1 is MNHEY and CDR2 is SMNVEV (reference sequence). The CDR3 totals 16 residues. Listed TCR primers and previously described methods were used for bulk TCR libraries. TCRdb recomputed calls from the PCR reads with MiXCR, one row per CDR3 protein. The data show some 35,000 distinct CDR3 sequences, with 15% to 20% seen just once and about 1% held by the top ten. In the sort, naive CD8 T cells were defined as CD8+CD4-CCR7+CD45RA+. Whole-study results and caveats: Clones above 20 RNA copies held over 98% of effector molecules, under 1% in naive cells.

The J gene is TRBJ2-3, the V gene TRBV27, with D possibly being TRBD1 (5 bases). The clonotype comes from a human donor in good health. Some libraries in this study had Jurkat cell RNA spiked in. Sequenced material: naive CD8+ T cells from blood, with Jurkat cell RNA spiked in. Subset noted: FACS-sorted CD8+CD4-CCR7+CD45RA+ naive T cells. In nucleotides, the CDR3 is TGTGCCAGCAGTTTATCGCCGGACATAAGGACAGATACGCAGTATTTT. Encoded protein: CASSLSPDIRTDTQYF.